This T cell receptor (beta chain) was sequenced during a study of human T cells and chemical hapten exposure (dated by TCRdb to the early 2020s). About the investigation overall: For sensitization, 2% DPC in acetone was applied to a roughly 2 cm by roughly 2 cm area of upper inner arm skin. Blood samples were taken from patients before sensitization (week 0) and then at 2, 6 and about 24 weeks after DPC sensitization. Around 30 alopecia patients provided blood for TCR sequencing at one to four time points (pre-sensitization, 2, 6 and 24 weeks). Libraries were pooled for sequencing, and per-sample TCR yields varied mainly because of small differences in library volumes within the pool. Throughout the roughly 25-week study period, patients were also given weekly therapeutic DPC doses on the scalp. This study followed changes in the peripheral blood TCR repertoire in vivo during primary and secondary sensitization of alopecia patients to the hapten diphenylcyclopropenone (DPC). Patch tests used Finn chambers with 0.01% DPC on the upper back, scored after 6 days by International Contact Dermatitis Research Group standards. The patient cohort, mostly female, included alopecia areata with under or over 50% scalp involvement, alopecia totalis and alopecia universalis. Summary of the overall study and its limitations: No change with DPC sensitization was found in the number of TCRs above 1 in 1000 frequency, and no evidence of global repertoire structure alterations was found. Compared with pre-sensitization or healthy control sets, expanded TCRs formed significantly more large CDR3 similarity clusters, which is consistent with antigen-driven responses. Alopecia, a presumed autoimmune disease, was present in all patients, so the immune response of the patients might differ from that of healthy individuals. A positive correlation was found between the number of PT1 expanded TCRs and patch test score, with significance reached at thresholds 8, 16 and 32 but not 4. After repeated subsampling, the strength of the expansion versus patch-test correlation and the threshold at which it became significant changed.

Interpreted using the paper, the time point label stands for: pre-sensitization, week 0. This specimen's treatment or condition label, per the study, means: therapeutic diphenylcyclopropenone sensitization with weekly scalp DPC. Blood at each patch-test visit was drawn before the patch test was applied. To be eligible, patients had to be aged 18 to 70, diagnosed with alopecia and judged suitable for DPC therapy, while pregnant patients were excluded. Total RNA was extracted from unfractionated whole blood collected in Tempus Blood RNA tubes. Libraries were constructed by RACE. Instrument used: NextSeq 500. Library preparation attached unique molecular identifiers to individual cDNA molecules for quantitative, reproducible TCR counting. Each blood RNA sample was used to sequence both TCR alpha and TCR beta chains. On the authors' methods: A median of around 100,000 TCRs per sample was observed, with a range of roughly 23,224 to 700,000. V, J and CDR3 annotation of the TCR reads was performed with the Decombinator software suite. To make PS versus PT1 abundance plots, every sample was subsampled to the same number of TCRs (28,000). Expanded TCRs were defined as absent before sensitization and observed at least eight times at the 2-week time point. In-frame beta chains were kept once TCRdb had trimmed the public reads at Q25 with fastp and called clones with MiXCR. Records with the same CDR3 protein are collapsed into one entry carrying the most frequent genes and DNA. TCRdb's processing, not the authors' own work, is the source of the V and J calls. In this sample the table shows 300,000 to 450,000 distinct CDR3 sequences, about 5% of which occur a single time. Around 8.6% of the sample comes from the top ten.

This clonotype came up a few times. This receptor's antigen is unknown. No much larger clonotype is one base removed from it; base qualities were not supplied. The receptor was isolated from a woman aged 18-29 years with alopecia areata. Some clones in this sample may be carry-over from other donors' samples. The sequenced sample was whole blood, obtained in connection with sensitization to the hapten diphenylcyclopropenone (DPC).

The CDR3 sequence is CASSESSYAGGELFF. Here is the DNA: TGCGCCAGCAGTGAGTCTAGCTACGCTGGGGGGGAGCTGTTTTTT. The V gene is TRBV10-2 and the J gene is TRBJ2-2; the D gene assignment is ambiguous. Trimming at the junction amounts to 0 bases on V and 8 bases on J, and the germline ends lie 13 bases apart. From the cysteine through the phenylalanine, the CDR3 covers 15 amino acids. This entry keeps only the CDR3 DNA: 45 bases, framed from base 1. Via the germline V gene, CDR1 is WSHSY and CDR2 SAAADI.